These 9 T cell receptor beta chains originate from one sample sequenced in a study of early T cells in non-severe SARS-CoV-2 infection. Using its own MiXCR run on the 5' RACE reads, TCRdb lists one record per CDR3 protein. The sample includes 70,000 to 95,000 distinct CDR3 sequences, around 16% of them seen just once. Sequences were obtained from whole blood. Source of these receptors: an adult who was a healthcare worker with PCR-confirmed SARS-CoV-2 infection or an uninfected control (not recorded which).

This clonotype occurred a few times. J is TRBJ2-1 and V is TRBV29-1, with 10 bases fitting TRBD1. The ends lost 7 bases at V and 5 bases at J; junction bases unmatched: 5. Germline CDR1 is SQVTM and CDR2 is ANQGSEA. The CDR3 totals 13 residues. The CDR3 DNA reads TGCAGCGCGGGGGACAGGGGTGACAATGAGCAGTTCTTC. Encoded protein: CSAGDRGDNEQFF.

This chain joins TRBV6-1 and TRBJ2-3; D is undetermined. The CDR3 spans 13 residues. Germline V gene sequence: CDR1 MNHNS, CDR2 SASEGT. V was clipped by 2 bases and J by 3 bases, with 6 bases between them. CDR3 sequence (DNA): TGTGCCAGCAGTGAATTAAGGACAGATACGCAGTATTTT. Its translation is CASSELRTDTQYF.

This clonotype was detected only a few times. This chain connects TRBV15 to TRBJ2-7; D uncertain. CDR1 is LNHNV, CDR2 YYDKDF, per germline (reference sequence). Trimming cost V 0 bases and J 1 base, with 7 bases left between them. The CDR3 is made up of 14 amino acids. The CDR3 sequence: CATSRDRKSYEQYF. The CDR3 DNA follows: TGTGCCACCAGCAGAGATAGGAAATCCTACGAGCAGTACTTC.

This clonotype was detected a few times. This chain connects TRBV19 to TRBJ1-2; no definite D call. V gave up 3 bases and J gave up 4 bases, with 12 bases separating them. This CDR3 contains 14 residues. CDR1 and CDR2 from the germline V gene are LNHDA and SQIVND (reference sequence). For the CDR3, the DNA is TGTGCCAGTAGTATCGAAGGACGCGCCTATGGCTACACCTTC. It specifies CASSIEGRAYGYTF.

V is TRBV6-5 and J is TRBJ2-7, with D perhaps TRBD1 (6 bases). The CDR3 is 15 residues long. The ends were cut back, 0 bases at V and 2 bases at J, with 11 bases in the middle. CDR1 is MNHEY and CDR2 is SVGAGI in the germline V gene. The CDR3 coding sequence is TGTGCCAGCAGTTACTCACCAGGGGTTGCCTACGAGCAGTACTTC. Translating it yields CASSYSPGVAYEQYF.

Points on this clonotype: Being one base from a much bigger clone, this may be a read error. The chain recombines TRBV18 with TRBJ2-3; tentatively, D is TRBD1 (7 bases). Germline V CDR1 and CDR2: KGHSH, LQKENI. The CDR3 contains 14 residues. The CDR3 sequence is CASSPQEGADTLYF. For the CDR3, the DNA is TGTGCCAGCTCACCACAGGAGGGGGCAGATACGCTGTATTTT.

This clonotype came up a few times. The CDR3 DNA follows: TGTGCCAGCAGCTTAAGGACACAGATCGTTAATGAAAAACTGTTTTTT. Translation: CASSLRTQIVNEKLFF. The chain combines TRBV13 with TRBJ1-4; TRBD1 might be the D (5 bases). The CDR3 covers 16 residues. Trimming removed 2 bases at V and 4 bases at J, with 14 bases between. Germline assignment: CDR1 PRHDT and CDR2 FYEKMQ (reference sequence).

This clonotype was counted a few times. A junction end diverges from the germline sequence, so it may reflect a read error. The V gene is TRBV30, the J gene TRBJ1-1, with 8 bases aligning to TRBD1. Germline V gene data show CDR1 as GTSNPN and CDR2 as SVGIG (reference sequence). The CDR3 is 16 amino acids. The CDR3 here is CAWSSGQVRPNTEVFF. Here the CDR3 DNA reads TGTGCCTGGAGCTCGGGACAGGTCCGCCCGAACACTGAAGTTTTCTTT.

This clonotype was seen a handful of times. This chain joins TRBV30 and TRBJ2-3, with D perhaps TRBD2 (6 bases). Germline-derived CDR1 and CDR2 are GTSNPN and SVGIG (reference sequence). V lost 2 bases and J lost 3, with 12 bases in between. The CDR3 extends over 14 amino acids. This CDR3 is CAWSLGGRTDTQYF. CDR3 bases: TGTGCCTGGAGTCTCGGGGGACGGACAGATACGCAGTATTTT.